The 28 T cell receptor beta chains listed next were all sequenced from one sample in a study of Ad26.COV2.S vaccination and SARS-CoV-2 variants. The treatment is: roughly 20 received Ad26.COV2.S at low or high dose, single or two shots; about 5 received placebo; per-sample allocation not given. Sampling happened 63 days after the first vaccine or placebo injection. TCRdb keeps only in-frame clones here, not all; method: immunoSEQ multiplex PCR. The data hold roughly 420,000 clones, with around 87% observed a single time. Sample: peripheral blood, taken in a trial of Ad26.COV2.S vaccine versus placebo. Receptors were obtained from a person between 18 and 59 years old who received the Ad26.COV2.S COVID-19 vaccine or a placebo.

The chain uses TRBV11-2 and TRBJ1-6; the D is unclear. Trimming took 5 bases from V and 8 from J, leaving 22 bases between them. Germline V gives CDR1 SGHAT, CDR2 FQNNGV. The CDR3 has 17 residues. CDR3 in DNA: TGTGCCAGCAGCCTTTATCGGAGTCGGATTAAGGATTCACCCCTCCACTTT. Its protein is CASSLYRSRIKDSPLHF. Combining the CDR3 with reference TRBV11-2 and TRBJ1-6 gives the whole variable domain EAGVAQSPRYKIIEKRQSVAFWCNPISGHATLYWYQQILGQGPKLLIQFQNNGVVDDSQLPKDRFSAERLKGVDSTLKIQPAKLEDSAVYLCASSLYRSRIKDSPLHFGNGTRLTVT.

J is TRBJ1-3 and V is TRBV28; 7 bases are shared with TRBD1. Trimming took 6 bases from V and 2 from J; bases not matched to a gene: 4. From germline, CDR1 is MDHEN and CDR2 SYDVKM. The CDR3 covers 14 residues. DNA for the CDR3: TGTGCCAGCAGCCGTACAGGGGCTGGAAACACCATATATTTT. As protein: CASSRTGAGNTIYF.

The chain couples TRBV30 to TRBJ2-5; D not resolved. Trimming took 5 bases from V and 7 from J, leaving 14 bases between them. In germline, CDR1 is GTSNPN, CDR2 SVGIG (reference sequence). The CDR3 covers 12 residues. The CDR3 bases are TGTGCCTGGGGCTCGCCGTTGGGGACCCAGTACTTC. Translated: CAWGSPLGTQYF. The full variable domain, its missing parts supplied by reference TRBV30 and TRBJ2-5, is SQTIHQWPATLVQPVGSPLSLECTVEGTSNPNLYWYRQAAGRGLQLLFYSVGIGQISSEVPQNLSASRPQDRQFILSSKKLLLSDSGFYLCAWGSPLGTQYFGPGTRLLVL.

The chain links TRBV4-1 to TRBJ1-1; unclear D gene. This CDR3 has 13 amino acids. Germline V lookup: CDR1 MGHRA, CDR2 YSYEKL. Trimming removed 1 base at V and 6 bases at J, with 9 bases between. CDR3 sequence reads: CASSQGRLPEAFF. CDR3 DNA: TGCGCCAGCAGCCAAGGACGGCTCCCTGAAGCTTTCTTT.

CDR3 in DNA: TGTGCCAGCAGTGAGGAGCAGGCCAAGGAGCAGTTCTTC. This encodes CASSEEQAKEQFF. The V gene is TRBV2, the J gene TRBJ2-1; no reliable D call. Germline CDR1 is SNHLY and CDR2 is FYNNEI. This CDR3 has 13 residues. The V end lost 3 bases, the J end lost 10 bases, and 13 bases lay between the germline ends. Together with reference TRBV2 and TRBJ2-1, the CDR3 gives the full variable domain: EPEVTQTPSHQVTQMGQEVILRCVPISNHLYFYWYRQILGQKVEFLVSFYNNEISEKSEIFDDQFSVERPDGSNFTLKIRSTKLEDSAMYFCASSEEQAKEQFFGPGTRLTVL.

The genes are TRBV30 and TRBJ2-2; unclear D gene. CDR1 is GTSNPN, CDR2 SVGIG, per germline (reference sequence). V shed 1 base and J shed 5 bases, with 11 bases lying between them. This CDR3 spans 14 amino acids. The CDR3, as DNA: TGTGCCTGGAGTGCAACCGCCAGGACCGGGGAGCTGTTTTTT. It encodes CAWSATARTGELFF.

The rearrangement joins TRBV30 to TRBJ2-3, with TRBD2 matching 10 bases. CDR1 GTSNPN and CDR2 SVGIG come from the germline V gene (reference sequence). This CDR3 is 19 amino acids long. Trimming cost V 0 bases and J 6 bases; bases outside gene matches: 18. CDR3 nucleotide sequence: TGTGCCTGGAGTGTCCCAGCTAGCGGGGGTTCCCCACACAGTGATACGCAGTATTTT. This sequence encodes CAWSVPASGGSPHSDTQYF.

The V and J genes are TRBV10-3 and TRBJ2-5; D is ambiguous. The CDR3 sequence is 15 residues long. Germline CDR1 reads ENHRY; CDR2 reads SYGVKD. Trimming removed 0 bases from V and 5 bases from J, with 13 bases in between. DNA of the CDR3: TGTGCCATCAGTGAGTCTCTTGGGGTCAGGGAGACCCAGTACTTC. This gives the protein CAISESLGVRETQYF.

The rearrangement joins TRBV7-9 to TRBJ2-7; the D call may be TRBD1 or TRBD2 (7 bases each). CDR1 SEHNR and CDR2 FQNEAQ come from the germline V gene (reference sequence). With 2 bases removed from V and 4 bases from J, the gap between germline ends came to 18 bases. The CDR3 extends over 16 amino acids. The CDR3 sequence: CASSLIWQGGLYEQYF. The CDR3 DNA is TGTGCCAGCAGCTTAATTTGGCAGGGGGGGTTGTACGAGCAGTACTTC.

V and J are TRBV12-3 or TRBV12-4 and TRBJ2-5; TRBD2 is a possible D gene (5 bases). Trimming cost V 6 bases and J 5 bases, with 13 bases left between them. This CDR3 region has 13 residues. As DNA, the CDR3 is TGTGCCAGCAGCCCACGGGGATTCGAGACCCAGTACTTC. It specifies CASSPRGFETQYF.

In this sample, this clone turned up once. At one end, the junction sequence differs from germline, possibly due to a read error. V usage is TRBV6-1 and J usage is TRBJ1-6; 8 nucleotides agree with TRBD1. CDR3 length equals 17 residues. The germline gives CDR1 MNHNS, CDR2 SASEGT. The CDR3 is CASSDVVGQGFGSPPHF. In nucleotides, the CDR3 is TGTGCCAGCAGTGATGTTGTAGGACAGGGTTTCGGTTCACCCCCCCACTTT.

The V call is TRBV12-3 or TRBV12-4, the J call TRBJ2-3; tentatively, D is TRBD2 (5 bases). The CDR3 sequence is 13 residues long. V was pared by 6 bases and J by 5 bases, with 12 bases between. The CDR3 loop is CASSLRRGDTQYF. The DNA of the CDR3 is TGTGCCAGCAGCCTGAGACGGGGAGATACGCAGTATTTT.

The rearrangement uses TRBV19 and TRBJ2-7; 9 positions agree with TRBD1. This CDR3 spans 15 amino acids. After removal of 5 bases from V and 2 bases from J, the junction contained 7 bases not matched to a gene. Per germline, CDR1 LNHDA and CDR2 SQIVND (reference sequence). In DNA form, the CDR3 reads TGTGCCAGTAGTGGCGGACAGGGGCTACCCTACGAGCAGTACTTC. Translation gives CASSGGQGLPYEQYF.

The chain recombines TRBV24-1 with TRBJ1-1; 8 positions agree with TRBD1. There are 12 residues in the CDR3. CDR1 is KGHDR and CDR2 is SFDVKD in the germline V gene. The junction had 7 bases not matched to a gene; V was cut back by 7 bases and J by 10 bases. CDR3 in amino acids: CATSAGTGGAFF. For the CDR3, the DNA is TGTGCCACCAGCGCTGGGACAGGAGGAGCTTTCTTT.

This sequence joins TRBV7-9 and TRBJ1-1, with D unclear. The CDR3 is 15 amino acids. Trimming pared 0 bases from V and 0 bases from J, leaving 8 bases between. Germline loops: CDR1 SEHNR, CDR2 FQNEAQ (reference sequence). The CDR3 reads CASSLASGLNTEAFF. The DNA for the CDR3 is TGTGCCAGCAGCTTAGCTTCTGGGTTGAACACTGAAGCTTTCTTT.

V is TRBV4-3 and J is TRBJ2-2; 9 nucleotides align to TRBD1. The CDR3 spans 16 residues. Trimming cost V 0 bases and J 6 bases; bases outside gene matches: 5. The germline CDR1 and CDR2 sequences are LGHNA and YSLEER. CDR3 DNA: TGCGCCAGCAGCCAAGATAGTGACAGGGGGGCCGGGGAGCTGTTTTTT. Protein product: CASSQDSDRGAGELFF.

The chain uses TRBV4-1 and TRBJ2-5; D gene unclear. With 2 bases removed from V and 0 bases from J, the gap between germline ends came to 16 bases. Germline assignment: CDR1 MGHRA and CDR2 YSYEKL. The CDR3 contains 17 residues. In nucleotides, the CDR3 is TGCGCCAGCAGCCAATTCCACGAGGTAAACAACCAAGAGACCCAGTACTTC. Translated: CASSQFHEVNNQETQYF.

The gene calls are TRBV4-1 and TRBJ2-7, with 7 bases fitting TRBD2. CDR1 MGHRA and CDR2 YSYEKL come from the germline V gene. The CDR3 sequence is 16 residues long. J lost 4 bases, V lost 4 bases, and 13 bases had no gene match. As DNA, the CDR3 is TGCGCCAGCAGCCTAATTCACGGGGGAGGGGATTACGAGCAGTACTTC. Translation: CASSLIHGGGDYEQYF.

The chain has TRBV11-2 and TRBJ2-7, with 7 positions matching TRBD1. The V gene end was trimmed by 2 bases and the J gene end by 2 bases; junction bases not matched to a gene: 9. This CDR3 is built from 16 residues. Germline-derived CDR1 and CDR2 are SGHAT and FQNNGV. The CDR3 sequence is CASSLFRTGPTYEQYF. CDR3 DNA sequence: TGTGCCAGCAGCTTATTTCGGACAGGACCTACCTACGAGCAGTACTTC. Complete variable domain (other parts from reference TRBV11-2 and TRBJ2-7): EAGVAQSPRYKIIEKRQSVAFWCNPISGHATLYWYQQILGQGPKLLIQFQNNGVVDDSQLPKDRFSAERLKGVDSTLKIQPAKLEDSAVYLCASSLFRTGPTYEQYFGPGTRLTVT.

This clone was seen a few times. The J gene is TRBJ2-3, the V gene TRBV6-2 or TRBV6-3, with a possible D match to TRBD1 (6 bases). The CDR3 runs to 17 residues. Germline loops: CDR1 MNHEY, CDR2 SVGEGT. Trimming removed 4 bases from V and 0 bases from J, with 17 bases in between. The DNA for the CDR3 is TGTGCCAGCAGTTGGGACACCCAGAGGGATAGCACAGATACGCAGTATTTT. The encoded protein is CASSWDTQRDSTDTQYF.

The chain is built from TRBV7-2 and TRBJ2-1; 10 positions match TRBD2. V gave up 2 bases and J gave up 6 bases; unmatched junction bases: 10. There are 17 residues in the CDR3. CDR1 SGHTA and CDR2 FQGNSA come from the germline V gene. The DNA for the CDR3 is TGTGCCAGCAGCTTACTCTTGAAGCGGGGGGGCGGCAATGAGCAGTTCTTC. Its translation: CASSLLLKRGGGNEQFF.

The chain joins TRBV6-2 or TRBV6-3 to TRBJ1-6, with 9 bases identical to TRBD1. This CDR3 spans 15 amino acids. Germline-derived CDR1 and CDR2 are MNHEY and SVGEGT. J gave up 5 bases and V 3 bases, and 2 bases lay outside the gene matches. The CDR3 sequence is CASSYRTGDNSPLHF. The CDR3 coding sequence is TGTGCCAGCAGTTATCGGACAGGGGATAATTCACCCCTCCACTTT.

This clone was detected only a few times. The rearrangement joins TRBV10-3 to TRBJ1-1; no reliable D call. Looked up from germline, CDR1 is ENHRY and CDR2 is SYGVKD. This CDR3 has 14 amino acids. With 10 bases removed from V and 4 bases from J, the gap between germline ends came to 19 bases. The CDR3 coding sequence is TGTGCCACCGAACTACAAAGTGGGTCCACTGAAGCTTTCTTT. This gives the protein CATELQSGSTEAFF.

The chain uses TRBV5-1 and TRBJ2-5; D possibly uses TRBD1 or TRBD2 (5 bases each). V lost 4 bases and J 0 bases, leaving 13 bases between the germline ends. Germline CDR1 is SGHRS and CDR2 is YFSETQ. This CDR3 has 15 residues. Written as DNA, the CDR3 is TGCGCCAGCAGCACCCGGGACCCATACCAAGAGACCCAGTACTTC. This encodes CASSTRDPYQETQYF.

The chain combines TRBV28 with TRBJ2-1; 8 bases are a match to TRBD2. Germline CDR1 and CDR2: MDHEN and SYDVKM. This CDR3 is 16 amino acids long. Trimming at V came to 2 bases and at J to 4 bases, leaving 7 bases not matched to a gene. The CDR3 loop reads CASSLGGGGPYNEQFF. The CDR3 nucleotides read TGTGCCAGCAGTTTAGGAGGCGGGGGGCCATACAATGAGCAGTTCTTC. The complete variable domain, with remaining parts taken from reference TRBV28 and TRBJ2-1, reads DVKVTQSSRYLVKRTGEKVFLECVQDMDHENMFWYRQDPGLGLRLIYFSYDVKMKEKGDIPEGYSVSREKKERFSLILESASTNQTSMYLCASSLGGGGPYNEQFFGPGTRLTVL.

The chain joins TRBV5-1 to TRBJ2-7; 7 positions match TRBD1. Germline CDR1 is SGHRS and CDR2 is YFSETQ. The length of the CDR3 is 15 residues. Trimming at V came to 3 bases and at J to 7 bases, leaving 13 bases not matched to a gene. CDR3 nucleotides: TGCGCCAGCAGCTCCTCAAGGGGGCCCGGTCGTGAGCAGTACTTC. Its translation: CASSSSRGPGREQYF.

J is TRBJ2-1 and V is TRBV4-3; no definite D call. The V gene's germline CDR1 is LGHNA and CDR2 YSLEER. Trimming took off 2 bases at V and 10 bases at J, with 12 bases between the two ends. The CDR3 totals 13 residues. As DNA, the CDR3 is TGCGCCAGCAGCCAACGGTGGAACGGGGAGCAGTTCTTC. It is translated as CASSQRWNGEQFF.

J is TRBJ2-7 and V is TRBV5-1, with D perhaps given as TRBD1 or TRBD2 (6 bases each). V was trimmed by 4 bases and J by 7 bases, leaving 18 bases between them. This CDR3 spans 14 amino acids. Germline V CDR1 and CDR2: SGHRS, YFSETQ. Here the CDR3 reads CASSQGGIGVEQYF. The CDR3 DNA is TGCGCCAGCAGCCAAGGGGGGATCGGAGTGGAGCAGTACTTC.